These 26 T cell receptor beta chains originate from one sample sequenced in a study of cytomegalovirus exposure and HLA in healthy donors. 60 Vbeta and 13 Jbeta primers were used in PCR. The method was immunoSEQ multiplex PCR; TCRdb's version includes in-frame clones alone and lacks a portion of them. This sample has about 120,000 clones; 77% occur once, and the top ten carry 4.5% to 6%. Sequenced sample: PBMCs. The receptors derive from a man aged 18 to 30 in good health and CMV-seropositive.

The chain links TRBV2 to TRBJ2-5, with 9 bases fitting TRBD2. The J segment lost 5 bases and the V segment lost 0 bases, leaving 10 bases of the junction unmatched. The CDR3 contains 17 residues. Germline V lookup: CDR1 SNHLY, CDR2 FYNNEI. CDR3 nucleotide sequence: TGTGCCAGCAGTGAAGCGACTGTAGGACTAGCGAGGGAGACCCAGTACTTC. Protein product: CASSEATVGLARETQYF. Supplemented by reference TRBV2 and TRBJ2-5, the full variable domain reads EPEVTQTPSHQVTQMGQEVILRCVPISNHLYFYWYRQILGQKVEFLVSFYNNEISEKSEIFDDQFSVERPDGSNFTLKIRSTKLEDSAMYFCASSEATVGLARETQYFGPGTRLLVL.

V is TRBV5-5 and J is TRBJ2-7; the match to TRBD1 covers 7 bases. The V segment lost 4 bases and the J segment 5 bases; nucleotides outside the gene matches: 6. The CDR3 runs to 13 residues. Germline CDR1 SGHKS, CDR2 YYEKEE (reference sequence). The CDR3, as DNA: TGTGCCAGCAGCAGAGGACAGGCAAACGAGCAGTACTTC. Encoded protein: CASSRGQANEQYF. Combining the CDR3 with reference TRBV5-5 and TRBJ2-7 gives the whole variable domain DAGVTQSPTHLIKTRGQQVTLRCSPISGHKSVSWYQQVLGQGPQFIFQYYEKEERGRGNFPDRFSARQFPNYSSELNVNALLLGDSALYLCASSRGQANEQYFGPGTRLTVT.

This chain uses TRBV5-6 with TRBJ1-1, with TRBD1 matching over 9 bases. CDR1 is SGHDT and CDR2 is YYEEEE in the germline V gene. The CDR3 is 12 amino acids. V lost 6 bases, J lost 6 bases, and 3 bases stayed unmatched. The CDR3 protein is CASTTGGSEAFF. Written as DNA, the CDR3 is TGTGCCAGCACCACAGGGGGCTCTGAAGCTTTCTTT.

The chain employs TRBV19 and TRBJ1-5, with TRBD1 identical over 7 bases. Germline CDR1 reads LNHDA; CDR2 reads SQIVND (reference sequence). The CDR3 loop spans 14 amino acids. V was clipped by 6 bases and J by 1 base; unmatched bases: 3. The CDR3: CASRTGLSNQPQHF. The CDR3 DNA reads as TGTGCCAGTAGGACAGGGCTGAGCAATCAGCCCCAGCATTTT.

A word on this clone: The identical CDR3 is also encoded by other nucleotide sequences in the sample. J is TRBJ1-3 and V is TRBV18; 7 nucleotides match TRBD1. From germline, CDR1 is KGHSH and CDR2 LQKENI. The V and J ends lost 3 bases and 7 bases, in that order; junction bases with no gene match: 6. The CDR3 spans 14 residues. CDR3 nucleotides: TGTGCCAGCTCACCCTTGGACAGGCCCAACACCATATATTTT. Protein: CASSPLDRPNTIYF.

The chain employs TRBV7-8 and TRBJ1-4; 8 bases match TRBD1. The V segment lost 4 bases and the J segment 0 bases; nucleotides outside the gene matches: 7. This CDR3 comprises 17 residues. Germline CDR1 reads SGHVS; CDR2 reads FQNEAQ. The CDR3 region is CASSSRGQGSTNEKLFF. In nucleotides, the CDR3 is TGTGCCAGCAGCTCCAGGGGGCAGGGCTCAACTAATGAAAAACTGTTTTTT.

This chain connects TRBV18 to TRBJ2-7; D is possibly TRBD1 (6 bases). The length of the CDR3 is 15 residues. Between the trimmed V and J ends, which lost 4 bases and 3 bases, there was a span of 16 bases. Per the germline V gene, CDR1 is KGHSH and CDR2 is LQKENI. This CDR3 reads CASSQGQLGGYEQYF. The CDR3 DNA reads as TGTGCCAGCTCACAAGGACAGTTAGGCGGCTACGAGCAGTACTTC.

This sequence joins TRBV15 and TRBJ2-5; TRBD1 agrees at 7 bases. CDR1 and CDR2 from the germline V gene are LNHNV and YYDKDF (reference sequence). Trimming took 4 bases from V and 5 from J; bases not matched to a gene: 10. CDR3 length: 15 residues. The CDR3 spells CATSTIGGRDETQYF. The CDR3 DNA reads as TGTGCCACCAGCACCATAGGGGGCCGGGATGAGACCCAGTACTTC.

This clone was counted a few times. This chain uses TRBV29-1 with TRBJ1-2, with TRBD1 matching over 9 bases. This CDR3 comprises 12 residues. The germline V gene encodes CDR1 SQVTM and CDR2 ANQGSEA. Losses at the gene ends were 6 bases for V and 6 bases for J; bases not matched to a gene: 5. CDR3 protein: CSVVGTGHGYTF. In DNA form, the CDR3 reads TGCAGCGTGGTGGGGACAGGGCATGGCTACACCTTC. The full variable domain, with the rest looked up from reference TRBV29-1 and TRBJ1-2, is SAVISQKPSRDICQRGTSLTIQCQVDSQVTMMFWYRQQPGQSLTLIATANQGSEATYESGFVIDKFPISRPNLTFSTLTVSNMSPEDSSIYLCSVVGTGHGYTFGSGTRLTVV.

This clone was picked up a small number of times. The gene calls are TRBV5-1 and TRBJ1-5, with TRBD1 as a possible D gene (5 bases). V lost 1 base and J lost 0, with 11 bases in between. The CDR3 covers 16 residues. The germline V gene has CDR1 SGHRS and CDR2 YFSETQ. CDR3 amino acids: CASSLIGGSSNQPQHF. Written as DNA, the CDR3 is TGCGCCAGCAGCTTGATTGGGGGGTCTAGCAATCAGCCCCAGCATTTT.

The chain is built from TRBV7-9 and TRBJ2-2, with D possibly being TRBD1 (6 bases). CDR1 SEHNR and CDR2 FQNEAQ come from the germline V gene (reference sequence). This CDR3 comprises 17 residues. The V end lost 5 bases, the J end lost 0 bases, and 16 bases lay between the germline ends. CDR3 protein: CASSPSGTLANTGELFF. The CDR3 nucleotides are TGTGCCAGCAGCCCCTCCGGGACACTCGCGAACACCGGGGAGCTGTTTTTT.

The CDR3 spells CASRPAGQVIYEQYF. The CDR3 coding sequence is TGTGCCAGCCGCCCCGCGGGGCAGGTTATTTACGAGCAGTACTTC. The chain carries TRBV6-5 and TRBJ2-7, with D perhaps TRBD2 (6 bases). CDR3 length equals 15 residues. Per the germline V gene, CDR1 is MNHEY and CDR2 is SVGAGI. V was pared by 8 bases and J by 4 bases, with 21 bases between.

The V and J genes are TRBV18 and TRBJ1-1; possible D gene TRBD1, 6 bases. The length of the CDR3 is 15 residues. The germline gives CDR1 KGHSH, CDR2 LQKENI. Trimming left V 5 bases short and J 1 base short, with 14 bases between. The CDR3 region is CASSLAGTPNTEAFF. The CDR3 bases are TGTGCCAGCTCATTAGCCGGGACACCGAACACTGAAGCTTTCTTT. The complete variable domain, with remaining parts taken from reference TRBV18 and TRBJ1-1, reads NAGVMQNPRHLVRRRGQEARLRCSPMKGHSHVYWYRQLPEEGLKFMVYLQKENIIDESGMPKERFSAEFPKEGPSILRIQQVVRGDSAAYFCASSLAGTPNTEAFFGQGTRLTVV.

J is TRBJ1-5 and V is TRBV18; D is ambiguous. The V end lost 4 bases, the J end lost 3 bases, and 4 bases lay between the germline ends. The length of the CDR3 is 12 residues. Germline CDR1 and CDR2: KGHSH and LQKENI. The CDR3 sequence: CASSLSNQPQHF. The CDR3 DNA reads as TGTGCCAGCTCACTCTCCAATCAGCCCCAGCATTTT.

The gene calls are TRBV9 and TRBJ1-1; 8 bases line up with TRBD1. CDR3 length equals 13 residues. CDR1 is SGDLS, CDR2 YYNGEE, per germline. Trimming cost V 3 bases and J 10 bases; bases outside gene matches: 8. The CDR3 is CASSEIHRGGAFF. CDR3 sequence (DNA): TGTGCCAGCAGCGAGATTCACAGGGGGGGAGCTTTCTTT.

The chain carries TRBV2 and TRBJ2-2; maybe TRBD1 (6 bases). The CDR3 has 13 amino acids. V dropped 6 bases and J dropped 6 bases, with 11 bases sitting between them. Looked up from germline, CDR1 is SNHLY and CDR2 is FYNNEI. The CDR3 DNA sequence: TGTGCCAGCAGGCCCGGACAGCCCGGGGAGCTGTTTTTT. As protein: CASRPGQPGELFF. Drawing the rest from reference TRBV2 and TRBJ2-2, the complete variable domain is EPEVTQTPSHQVTQMGQEVILRCVPISNHLYFYWYRQILGQKVEFLVSFYNNEISEKSEIFDDQFSVERPDGSNFTLKIRSTKLEDSAMYFCASRPGQPGELFFGEGSRLTVL.

The chain links TRBV11-2 to TRBJ2-7, with 13 bases aligning to TRBD2. CDR1 SGHAT and CDR2 FQNNGV come from the germline V gene. The CDR3 contains 17 residues. Losses at the gene ends were 7 bases for V and 4 bases for J; bases not matched to a gene: 13. CDR3 region: CASTPGTSGVGGYEQYF. CDR3 DNA: TGTGCCAGCACCCCGGGGACTAGCGGGGTCGGAGGGTACGAGCAGTACTTC.

This chain uses TRBV7-2 with TRBJ1-6, with D possibly matching TRBD1 (5 bases). V lost 5 bases, J lost 4 bases, and 18 bases lay in between. The germline V gene has CDR1 SGHTA and CDR2 FQGNSA. The CDR3 is 17 residues long. Here the CDR3 reads CASSRMAGGSYNSPLHF. The CDR3 region has the DNA TGTGCCAGCAGCAGGATGGCGGGGGGATCGTATAATTCACCCCTCCACTTT.

This clone has a handful of counts. The chain recombines TRBV18 with TRBJ1-2; D uncertain. The CDR3 is 13 amino acids. The V gene lost 1 base and the J gene lost 4 bases, with 7 bases spanning the gap. Looked up from germline, CDR1 is KGHSH and CDR2 is LQKENI. CDR3 DNA: TGTGCCAGCTCACCACTCGGCGGCTATGGCTACACCTTC. The encoded protein is CASSPLGGYGYTF. Filled out from reference TRBV18 and TRBJ1-2, the complete variable domain reads NAGVMQNPRHLVRRRGQEARLRCSPMKGHSHVYWYRQLPEEGLKFMVYLQKENIIDESGMPKERFSAEFPKEGPSILRIQQVVRGDSAAYFCASSPLGGYGYTFGSGTRLTVV.

The V call is TRBV27, the J call TRBJ2-5, with D maybe TRBD1 (6 bases). The closer fit of TRBJ2-7 to the DNA end suggests the J call may be wrong. CDR1 and CDR2 from the germline V gene are MNHEY and SMNVEV (reference sequence). The length of the CDR3 is 14 residues. The DNA of the CDR3 is TGTGCCAGCAGTCCGCGGACAGTTTCCTACGAGCAGTACTTC. Translation: CASSPRTVSYEQYF.

This clone was seen just once. The chain links TRBV2 to TRBJ1-5; TRBD1 matches at 9 bases. V was clipped by 2 bases and J by 3 bases; unmatched bases: 8. CDR1 is SNHLY and CDR2 is FYNNEI in the germline V gene. This CDR3 has 17 residues. The CDR3 sequence: CASSESRDRVSNQPQHF. Written as DNA, the CDR3 is TGTGCCAGCAGTGAAAGCCGGGACAGGGTATCCAATCAGCCCCAGCATTTT. The variable domain in full, completed from reference TRBV2 and TRBJ1-5, reads EPEVTQTPSHQVTQMGQEVILRCVPISNHLYFYWYRQILGQKVEFLVSFYNNEISEKSEIFDDQFSVERPDGSNFTLKIRSTKLEDSAMYFCASSESRDRVSNQPQHFGDGTRLSIL.

This sequence joins TRBV19 and TRBJ2-1, with 7 nucleotides matching TRBD2. Trimming at V came to 5 bases and at J to 5 bases, leaving 6 bases not matched to a gene. Germline V gene lookup returns CDR1 LNHDA and CDR2 SQIVND (reference sequence). CDR3 length: 14 residues. The CDR3 coding sequence is TGTGCCAGTAGTCGAGGACTAGTTGACAATGAGCAGTTCTTC. This translates into CASSRGLVDNEQFF.

This chain links TRBV6-1 with TRBJ1-1; no clear D. The V end was cut by 5 bases, the J end by 5 bases, with 9 bases between. The CDR3 has 12 residues. Germline V lookup: CDR1 MNHNS, CDR2 SASEGT. CDR3 sequence: CASSPSGTEAFF. CDR3 DNA sequence: TGTGCCAGCAGTCCGTCCGGGACTGAAGCTTTCTTT.

The rearrangement links TRBV7-9 to TRBJ1-1; 8 nucleotides line up with TRBD1. Germline V gives CDR1 SEHNR, CDR2 FQNEAQ (reference sequence). CDR3 length: 13 amino acids. Losses at the gene ends were 5 bases for V and 11 bases for J; bases not matched to a gene: 10. CDR3 in DNA: TGTGCCAGCAGCCTGGACAGGGTACCGTTTGCTTTCTTT. It translates to CASSLDRVPFAFF.

The rearrangement links TRBV4-2 to TRBJ2-5; 10 positions agree with TRBD2. Germline V gene lookup returns CDR1 LGHNA and CDR2 YNFKEQ. Trimming took 0 bases from V and 5 from J; bases not matched to a gene: 3. The CDR3 consists of 15 residues. CDR3 coding DNA: TGTGCCAGCAGCCAAGAAACTAGCGGGGAGGAGACCCAGTACTTC. Encoded protein: CASSQETSGEETQYF.

The sample holds one count of this clone. This chain links TRBV6-5 with TRBJ1-1, with D possibly matching TRBD1 (6 bases). Germline CDR1 MNHEY, CDR2 SVGAGI. With 4 bases removed from V and 3 bases from J, the gap between germline ends came to 6 bases. CDR3 length equals 12 residues. The CDR3 sequence is CASSSGDTEAFF. Here the CDR3 DNA reads TGTGCCAGCAGTTCAGGGGACACTGAAGCTTTCTTT.